These T cell receptor beta chains were read from a single sample in a study of blood T cells in healthy people across ages. TCRdb reprocessed the 5' RACE reads with MiXCR, giving one entry per CDR3 protein. The sample records about 720,000 distinct CDR3 sequences, approximately 21% being singletons. Specimen: blood. The receptors were gathered from a man in his 70s in good health. Both conserved end residues are part of each CDR3. D genes are given only for firm matches. Clone sizes are given selectively: once, few, many, or a class where the clone is expanded.

>TRBV6-6|NA|TRBJ2-1|many
TGTGCCAGCGTTAACGTAGGGAGCTCCTACAATGAGCAGTTCTTC
CASVNVGSSYNEQFF
>TRBV29-1|NA|TRBJ2-5|few
TGCAGCCAGAGGTGGAAAGAGACCCAGTACTTC
CSQRWKETQYF
>TRBV9|NA|TRBJ2-7|few
TGTGCCAGCAGCGTAGAACCCAATTACGAGCAGTACTTC
CASSVEPNYEQYF
>TRBV7-2|NA|TRBJ1-6|NA
TGTGCCAGCAGCTTGCCTAGGGGGATGGATTCACCCCTCCACTTT
CASSLPRGMDSPLHF
>TRBV7-6|NA|TRBJ1-3|few
TGTGCCAGCAGCTTAGAGTGGTTTGGAAACACCATATATTTT
CASSLEWFGNTIYF
>TRBV5-6|TRBD1|TRBJ1-1|NA
TGTGCCAGCAGCTTGACCCCGGGACAGGGATACAACACTGAAGCTTTCTTT
CASSLTPGQGYNTEAFF
>TRBV11-2|TRBD1|TRBJ1-5|few
TGTGCCAGCAGCTTTAGTATGGGACAGAATCAGCCCCAGCATTTT
CASSFSMGQNQPQHF
>TRBV4-2|NA|TRBJ1-6|NA
TGTGCCAGCAGCCAAGATGCTGGGGGCCCTAATTCACCCCTCCACTTT
CASSQDAGGPNSPLHF
>TRBV6-5|TRBD1|TRBJ2-7|few
TGTGCCAGCAGTTACTCGAGTAGGACAGGGTCCTACGAGCAGTACTTC
CASSYSSRTGSYEQYF
>TRBV6-4|NA|TRBJ2-1|NA
TGTGCCAGCACCCGACCGCCTGAGCAGTTCTTC
CASTRPPEQFF
>TRBV4-1|NA|TRBJ2-5|NA
TGCGCCAGCAACCAAGTGGGACTCATACAAGAGACCCAGTACTTC
CASNQVGLIQETQYF
>TRBV6-5|NA|TRBJ2-1|few
TGTGCCAGCAGTTACTCGAGTCGGGGGACCGCCTACAATGAGCAGTTCTTC
CASSYSSRGTAYNEQFF
>TRBV29-1|NA|TRBJ2-1|many
TGCAGCGTTGAATGGGGGAATGAGCAGTTCTTC
CSVEWGNEQFF
>TRBV7-8|NA|TRBJ1-2|NA
TGTGCCAGCAGCGACGGGAGCCCCTATGGCTACACCTTC
CASSDGSPYGYTF
>TRBV3-1|NA|TRBJ1-2|few
TGTGCCAGCAGCCAAAAGGGCGGGGGTGGCTACACCTTC
CASSQKGGGGYTF
>TRBV11-2|NA|TRBJ2-3|NA
TGTGCCAGCGGCTTAGGGGGAAGCACAGATACGCAGTATTTT
CASGLGGSTDTQYF
>TRBV5-1|TRBD1|TRBJ1-2|NA
TGCGCCAGCAGCTTGGACGGGACAGACAACTATGGCTACACCTTC
CASSLDGTDNYGYTF
>TRBV20-1|NA|TRBJ2-3|NA
TGCAGTGCTTGTTCCGCGATCGCAGATACGCAGTATTTT
CSACSAIADTQYF
>TRBV7-2|NA|TRBJ2-6|NA
TGTGCCAGCAGCCCCCTCCGTGCGACTGGGGCCAACGTCCTGACTTTC
CASSPLRATGANVLTF
>TRBV12-3/TRBV12-4|NA|TRBJ2-1|NA
TGTGCCAGCAGTTCCCCCCCAGGGTCCTCGTTCTTC
CASSSPPGSSFF
>TRBV10-3|NA|TRBJ2-5|few
TGTGCCATCAGCCTACTAGTGACGGAGACCCAGTACTTC
CAISLLVTETQYF
>TRBV7-2|NA|TRBJ1-5|few
TGTGCCAGCAGCTTCCGTGAGTATAGCAATCAGCCCCAGCATTTT
CASSFREYSNQPQHF
>TRBV30|NA|TRBJ1-2|NA
TGTGCCTGGTTCAGGGTACGTTCAGGCTACACCTTC
CAWFRVRSGYTF
>TRBV2|NA|TRBJ1-1|NA
TGTGCCAGCAGTGAGCAGGGCCTCATGAACACTGAAGCTTTCTTT
CASSEQGLMNTEAFF
>TRBV30|TRBD1|TRBJ1-6|few
TGTGCCTGGAGATCGACAGGGGGTTCACCCCTCCACTTT
CAWRSTGGSPLHF
>TRBV20-1|NA|TRBJ2-2|NA
TGCAGTGCTAGAAACGGGGTAACCGGGGAGCTGTTTTTT
CSARNGVTGELFF
>TRBV6-6|TRBD1|TRBJ2-2|NA
TGTGCCAGCAGTTGGGATAGGACAGGGGACACCGGGGAGCCGTTTTTT
CASSWDRTGDTGEPFF
>TRBV18|NA|TRBJ2-6|NA
TGTGCCAGCTCACCACGGGAAACTGGGGCCAACGTCCTGACTTTC
CASSPRETGANVLTF
>TRBV12-3/TRBV12-4|NA|TRBJ2-5|few
TGTGCCAGCAGGGGCCGGCAAGAGACCCAGTACTTC
CASRGRQETQYF
>TRBV9|NA|TRBJ1-1|NA
TGTGCCAGCAGCGTAGGTAATGTGAACACTGAAGCTTTCTTT
CASSVGNVNTEAFF
>TRBV10-3|NA|TRBJ2-3|NA
TGTGCCATCAGTGAGCCCAGACAGGGAGGGTTCACAGATACGCAGTATTTT
CAISEPRQGGFTDTQYF
>TRBV20-1|NA|TRBJ2-1|NA
TGCAGTGCTAGAGAACTAGCCACCTACAATGAGCAGTTCTTC
CSARELATYNEQFF
>TRBV29-1|NA|TRBJ1-5|few
TGCAGCGTTAAAGAGAGCAATCAGCCCCAGCATTTT
CSVKESNQPQHF
>TRBV20-1|NA|TRBJ2-3|NA
TGCAGTGCCCTACAGCCGAACACAGTTACGCAGTATTTT
CSALQPNTVTQYF
>TRBV9|NA|TRBJ1-4|few
TGTGCCAGCAACGTAGGATGGTCAACTAATGAAAAACTGTTTTTT
CASNVGWSTNEKLFF
>TRBV19|TRBD1|TRBJ2-1|few
TGTGCCAGTAGACGCCCGGGACAGCGAGGCTCCTACAATGAGCAGTTCTTC
CASRRPGQRGSYNEQFF
>TRBV3-1|NA|TRBJ2-1|NA
TGTGCCAGCAGCCACCCCCCGGGGAATGAGCAGTTCTTC
CASSHPPGNEQFF
>TRBV4-3|TRBD2|TRBJ2-4|NA
TGCGCCAGCAGCCAATCAGGACTAGCGGGAGAGACAGCCAAAAACATTCAGTACTTC
CASSQSGLAGETAKNIQYF
>TRBV7-2|NA|TRBJ1-1|NA
TGTGCCAGCAGCCCTTTGATGAACACTGAGAAAGCTTTCTTT
CASSPLMNTEKAFF
>TRBV6-6|TRBD1|TRBJ2-7|NA
TGTGCCAGCAGTTTTACAGGGGCCCCTTACGAGCAGTACTTC
CASSFTGAPYEQYF
>TRBV5-1|TRBD2|TRBJ2-1|NA
TGCGCCAGCAGCTTGGGGCTAGCGGGGAGTATCAATGAGCAGTTCTTC
CASSLGLAGSINEQFF
>TRBV11-2|NA|TRBJ1-2|few
TGTGCCAGCAGCTTAGACCTGGACACGCGCCCCAACTATGGCTACACCTTC
CASSLDLDTRPNYGYTF
>TRBV28|NA|TRBJ1-1|NA
TGTGCCAGCAGCCTATTCGAGCCCACGGGACCGCGGGTCTTT
CASSLFEPTGPRVF
>TRBV29-1|NA|TRBJ1-5|NA
TGCAGCGTGACTTTAGTAGGTAGCAATCAGCCCCAGCATTTT
CSVTLVGSNQPQHF
>TRBV6-6|NA|TRBJ1-4|NA
TGTGCCAGCACAACGGCGCCAGACGAAGAAAAACTGTTTTTT
CASTTAPDEEKLFF